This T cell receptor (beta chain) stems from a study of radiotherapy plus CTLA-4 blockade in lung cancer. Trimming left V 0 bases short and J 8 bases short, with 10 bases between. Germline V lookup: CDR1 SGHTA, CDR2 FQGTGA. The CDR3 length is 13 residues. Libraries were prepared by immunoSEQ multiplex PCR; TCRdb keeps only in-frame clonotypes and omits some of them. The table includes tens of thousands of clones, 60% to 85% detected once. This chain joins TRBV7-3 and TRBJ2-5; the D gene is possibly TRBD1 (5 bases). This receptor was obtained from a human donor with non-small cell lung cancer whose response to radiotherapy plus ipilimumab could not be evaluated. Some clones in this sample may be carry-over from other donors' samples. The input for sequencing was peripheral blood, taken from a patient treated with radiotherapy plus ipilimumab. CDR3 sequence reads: CASSLTGPATQYF. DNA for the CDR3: TGTGCCAGCAGCTTAACGGGGCCAGCCACCCAGTACTTC.